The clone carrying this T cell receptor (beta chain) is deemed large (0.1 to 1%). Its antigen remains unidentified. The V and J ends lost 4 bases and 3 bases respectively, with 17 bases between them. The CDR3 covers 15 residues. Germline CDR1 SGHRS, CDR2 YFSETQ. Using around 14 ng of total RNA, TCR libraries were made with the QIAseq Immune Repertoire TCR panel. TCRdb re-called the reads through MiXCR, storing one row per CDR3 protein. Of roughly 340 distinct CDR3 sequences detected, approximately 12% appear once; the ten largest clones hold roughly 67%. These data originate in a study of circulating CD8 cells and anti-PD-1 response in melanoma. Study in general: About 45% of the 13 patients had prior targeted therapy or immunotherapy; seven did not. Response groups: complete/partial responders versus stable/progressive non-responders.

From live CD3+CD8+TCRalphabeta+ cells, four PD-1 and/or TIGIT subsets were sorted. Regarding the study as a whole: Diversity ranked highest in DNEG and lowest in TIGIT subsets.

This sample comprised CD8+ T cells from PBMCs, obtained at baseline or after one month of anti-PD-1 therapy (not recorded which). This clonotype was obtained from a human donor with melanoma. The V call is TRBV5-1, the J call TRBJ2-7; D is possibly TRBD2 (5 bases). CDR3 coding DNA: TGCGCCAGCAGCCCGGGATCCTACACGGGCTACGAGCAGTACTTC. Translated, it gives CASSPGSYTGYEQYF.